This note documents a single T cell receptor (beta chain) sequence. Its antigen is not identified. V was clipped by 3 bases and J by 9 bases, with 12 bases between them. The CDR3 is 13 amino acids. CDR1 is SNHLY, CDR2 FYNNEI, per germline. The sample originates from a study of T cell responses to AZD1222 COVID-19 vaccine. On the study more broadly: Whether given at about 4 or about 12 weeks, second doses were pooled. Study-level points and caveats: At study baseline, merely six AZD1222 recipients were seropositive. Vaccine-associated CD4 TCRs ranged over spike, dominating at 160-218 and 743-854. Most donors were white British, females outnumbered males, and clonal diversity was possibly underestimated.

The method was immunoSEQ multiplex PCR; TCRdb's version includes in-frame clones alone and lacks a portion of them. The sample consists of about 100,000 clones, roughly 92% of them appearing once. The input for sequencing was peripheral blood, taken on day 0 of AZD1222 vaccination. The source of this sequence is an adult in good health. The gene calls are TRBV2 and TRBJ2-1; weak D call: TRBD2 (5 bases). The chain's CDR3 is CASSESQRGEQFF. In DNA, the CDR3 is TGTGCCAGCAGTGAGAGCCAACGGGGTGAGCAGTTCTTC. Full variable domain (rest looked up from reference TRBV2 and TRBJ2-1): EPEVTQTPSHQVTQMGQEVILRCVPISNHLYFYWYRQILGQKVEFLVSFYNNEISEKSEIFDDQFSVERPDGSNFTLKIRSTKLEDSAMYFCASSESQRGEQFFGPGTRLTVL.